This T cell receptor (beta chain) appears in the sequencing data of a study of radiotherapy plus CTLA-4 blockade in lung cancer. Repertoires were generated with immunoSEQ multiplex PCR, while TCRdb's copy carries only in-frame clones and drops some. This table has fewer than 100,000 clones, 84% appearing once. General study findings and limits: Response was reportedly best predicted by early blood T cell clone dynamics, with interferon-beta. TCR clones originating in tumors grew in number in blood after radiotherapy plus ipilimumab.

About this clone: Antigen specificity is unknown.

Sequences were derived from peripheral blood, sampled from a patient treated with radiotherapy plus ipilimumab. The sequence was collected from a human donor with non-small cell lung cancer who had stable disease on radiotherapy plus ipilimumab.

DNA for the CDR3: TGCGCCAGCAGCTTGGCTCTAGCCAGCACAGATACGCAGTATTTT. Encoded protein: CASSLALASTDTQYF. The chain has TRBV5-1 and TRBJ2-3; D perhaps matches TRBD2 (5 bases). Per the germline V gene, CDR1 is SGHRS and CDR2 is YFSETQ. Trimming stripped 0 bases from V and 0 bases from J, with 8 bases between. CDR3 size: 15 residues.